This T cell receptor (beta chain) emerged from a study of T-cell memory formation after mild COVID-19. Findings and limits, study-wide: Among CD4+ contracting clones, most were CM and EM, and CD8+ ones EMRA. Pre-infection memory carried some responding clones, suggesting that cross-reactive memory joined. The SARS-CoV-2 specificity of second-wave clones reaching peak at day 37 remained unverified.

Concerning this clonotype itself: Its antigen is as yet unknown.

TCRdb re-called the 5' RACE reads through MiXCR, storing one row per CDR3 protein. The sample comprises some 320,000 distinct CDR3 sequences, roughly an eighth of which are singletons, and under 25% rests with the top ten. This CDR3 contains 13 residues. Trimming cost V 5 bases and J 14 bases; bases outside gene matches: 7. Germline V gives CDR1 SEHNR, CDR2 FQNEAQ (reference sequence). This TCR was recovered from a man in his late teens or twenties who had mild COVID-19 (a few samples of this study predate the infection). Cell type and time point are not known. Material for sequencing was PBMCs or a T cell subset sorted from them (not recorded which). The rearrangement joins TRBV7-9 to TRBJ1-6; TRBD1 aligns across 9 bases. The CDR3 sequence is CASSRTGDSALHF. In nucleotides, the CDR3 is TGTGCCAGCAGCCGGACAGGGGACTCTGCCCTCCACTTT.